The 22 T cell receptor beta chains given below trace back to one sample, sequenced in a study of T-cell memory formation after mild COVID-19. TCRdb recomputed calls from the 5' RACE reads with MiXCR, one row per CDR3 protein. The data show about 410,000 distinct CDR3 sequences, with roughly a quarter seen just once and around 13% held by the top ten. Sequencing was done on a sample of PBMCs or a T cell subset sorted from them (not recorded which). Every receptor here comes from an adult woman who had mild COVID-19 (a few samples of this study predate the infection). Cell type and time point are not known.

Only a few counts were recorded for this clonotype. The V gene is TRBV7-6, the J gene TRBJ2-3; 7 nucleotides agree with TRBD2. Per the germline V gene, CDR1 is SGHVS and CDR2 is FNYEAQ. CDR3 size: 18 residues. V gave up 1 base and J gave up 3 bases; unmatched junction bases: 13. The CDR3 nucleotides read TGTGCCAGCAGCTTAGGTTCGTCTAGCGGCCTGACGACAGATACGCAGTATTTT. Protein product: CASSLGSSSGLTTDTQYF. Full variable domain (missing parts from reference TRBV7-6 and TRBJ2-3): GAGVSQSPRYKVTKRGQDVALRCDPISGHVSLYWYRQALGQGPEFLTYFNYEAQQDKSGLPNDRFSAERPEGSISTLTIQRTEQRDSAMYRCASSLGSSSGLTTDTQYFGPGTRLTVL.

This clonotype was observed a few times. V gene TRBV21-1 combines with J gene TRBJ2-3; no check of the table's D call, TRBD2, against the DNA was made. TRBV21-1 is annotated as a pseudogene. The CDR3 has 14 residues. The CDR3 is CASSNGGGTDTQYF. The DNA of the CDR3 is TGTGCCAGCAGCAATGGAGGAGGCACAGATACGCAGTATTTT.

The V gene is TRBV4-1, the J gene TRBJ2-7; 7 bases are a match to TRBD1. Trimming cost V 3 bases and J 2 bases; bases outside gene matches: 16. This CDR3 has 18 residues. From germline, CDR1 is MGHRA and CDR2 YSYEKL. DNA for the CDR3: TGCGCCAGCAGCCACGTTAGAGGCTGGACAGGCGATCCCTACGAGCAGTACTTC. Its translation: CASSHVRGWTGDPYEQYF.

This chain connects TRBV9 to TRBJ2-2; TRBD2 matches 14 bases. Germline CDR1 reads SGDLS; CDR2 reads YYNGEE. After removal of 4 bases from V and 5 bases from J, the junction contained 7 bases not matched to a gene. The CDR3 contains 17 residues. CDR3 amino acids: CASSPRLAGGHTGELFF. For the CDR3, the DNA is TGTGCCAGCAGCCCGAGACTAGCGGGGGGGCATACCGGGGAGCTGTTTTTT.

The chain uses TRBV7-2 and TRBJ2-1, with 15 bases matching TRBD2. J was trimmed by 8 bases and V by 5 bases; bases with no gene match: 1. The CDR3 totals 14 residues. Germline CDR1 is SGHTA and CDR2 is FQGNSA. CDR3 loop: CASSGTSGRYEQFF. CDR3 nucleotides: TGTGCCAGCAGCGGGACTAGCGGGAGGTATGAGCAGTTCTTC.

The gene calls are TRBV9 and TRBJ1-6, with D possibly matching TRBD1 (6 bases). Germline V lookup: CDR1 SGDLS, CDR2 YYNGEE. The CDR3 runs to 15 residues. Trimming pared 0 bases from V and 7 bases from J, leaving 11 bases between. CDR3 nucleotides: TGTGCCAGCAGCGTAGACGCACAGGGAAATTCACCCCTCCACTTT. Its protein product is CASSVDAQGNSPLHF.

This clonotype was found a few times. CDR3 sequence reads: CASSGPKSDEQYF. CDR3 nucleotide sequence: TGTGCCAGCTCGGGCCCTAAGAGCGACGAGCAGTACTTC. The chain has TRBV12-3 or TRBV12-4 and TRBJ2-7; D unresolved. The CDR3 is 13 residues long. Trimming took 8 bases from V and 5 from J, leaving 16 bases between them.

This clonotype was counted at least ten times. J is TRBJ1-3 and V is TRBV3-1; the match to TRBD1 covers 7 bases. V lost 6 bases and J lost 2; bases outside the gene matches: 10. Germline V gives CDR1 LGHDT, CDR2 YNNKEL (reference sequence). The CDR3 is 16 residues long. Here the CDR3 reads CASSTTHRGAGNTIYF. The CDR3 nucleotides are TGTGCCAGCAGTACTACCCACAGGGGAGCTGGAAACACCATATATTTT.

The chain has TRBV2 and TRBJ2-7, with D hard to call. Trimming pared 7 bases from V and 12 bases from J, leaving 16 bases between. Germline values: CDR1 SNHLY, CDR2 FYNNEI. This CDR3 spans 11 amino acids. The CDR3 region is CASTTLSEAYF. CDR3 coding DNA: TGTGCCAGCACCACGCTCTCCGAGGCGTACTTC. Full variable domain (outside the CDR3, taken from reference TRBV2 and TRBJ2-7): EPEVTQTPSHQVTQMGQEVILRCVPISNHLYFYWYRQILGQKVEFLVSFYNNEISEKSEIFDDQFSVERPDGSNFTLKIRSTKLEDSAMYFCASTTLSEAYFGPGTRLTVT.

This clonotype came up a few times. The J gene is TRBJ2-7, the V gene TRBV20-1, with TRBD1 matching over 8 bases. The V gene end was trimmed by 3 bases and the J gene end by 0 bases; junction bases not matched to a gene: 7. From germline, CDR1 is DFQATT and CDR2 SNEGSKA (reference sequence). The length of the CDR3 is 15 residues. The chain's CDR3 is CSARTGQDVSYEQYF. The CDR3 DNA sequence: TGCAGTGCTAGGACGGGACAGGACGTCTCCTACGAGCAGTACTTC.

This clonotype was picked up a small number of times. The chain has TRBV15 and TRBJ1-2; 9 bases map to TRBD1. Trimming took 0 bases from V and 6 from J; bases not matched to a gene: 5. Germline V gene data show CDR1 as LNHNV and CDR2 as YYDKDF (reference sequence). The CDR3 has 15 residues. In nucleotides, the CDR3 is TGTGCCACCAGCAGAGATCGGGACAGGGCGGATGGCTACACCTTC. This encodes CATSRDRDRADGYTF.

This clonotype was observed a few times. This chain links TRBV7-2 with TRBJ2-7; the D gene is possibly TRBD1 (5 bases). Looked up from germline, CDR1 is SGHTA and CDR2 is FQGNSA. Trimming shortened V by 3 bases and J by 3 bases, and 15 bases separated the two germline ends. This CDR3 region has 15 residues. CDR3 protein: CASSFRQSVGYEQYF. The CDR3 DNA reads TGTGCCAGCAGCTTTCGACAGTCGGTGGGCTACGAGCAGTACTTC.

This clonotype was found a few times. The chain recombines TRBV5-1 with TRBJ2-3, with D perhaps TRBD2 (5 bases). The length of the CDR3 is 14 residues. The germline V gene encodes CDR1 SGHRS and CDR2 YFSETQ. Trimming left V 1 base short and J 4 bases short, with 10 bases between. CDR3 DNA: TGCGCCAGCAGCTTGTCGGGAAGCGCAGATACGCAGTATTTT. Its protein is CASSLSGSADTQYF. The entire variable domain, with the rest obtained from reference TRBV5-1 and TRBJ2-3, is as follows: KAGVTQTPRYLIKTRGQQVTLSCSPISGHRSVSWYQQTPGQGLQFLFEYFSETQRNKGNFPGRFSGRQFSNSRSEMNVSTLELGDSALYLCASSLSGSADTQYFGPGTRLTVL.

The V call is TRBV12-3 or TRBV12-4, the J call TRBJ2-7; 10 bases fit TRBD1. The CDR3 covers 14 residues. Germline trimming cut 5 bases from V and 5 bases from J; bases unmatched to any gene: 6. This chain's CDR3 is CASSTGQGIDEQYF. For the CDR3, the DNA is TGTGCCAGCAGTACGGGACAGGGGATCGACGAGCAGTACTTC.

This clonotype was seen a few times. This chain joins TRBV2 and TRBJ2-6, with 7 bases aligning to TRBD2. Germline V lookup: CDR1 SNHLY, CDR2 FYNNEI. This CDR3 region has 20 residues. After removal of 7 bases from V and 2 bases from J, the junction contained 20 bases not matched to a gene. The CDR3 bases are TGTGCCAGCACTCCGTACCGAACTAGCGAGGGATACACTGGGGCCAACGTCCTGACTTTC. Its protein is CASTPYRTSEGYTGANVLTF.

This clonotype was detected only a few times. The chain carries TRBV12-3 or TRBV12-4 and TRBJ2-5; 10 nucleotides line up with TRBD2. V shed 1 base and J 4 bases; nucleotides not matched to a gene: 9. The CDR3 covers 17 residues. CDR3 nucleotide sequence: TGTGCCAGCAGTTTAGAAGCGGGGGGGCCCTTATCAGAGACCCAGTACTTC. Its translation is CASSLEAGGPLSETQYF.

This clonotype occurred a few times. The CDR3 reads CASSSTLTSGWYEQYF. For the CDR3, the DNA is TGTGCCAGCAGTTCCACCCTGACTAGCGGTTGGTACGAGCAGTACTTC. The V and J genes are TRBV12-3 or TRBV12-4 and TRBJ2-7; 9 bases fit TRBD2. This CDR3 region has 16 residues. V shed 4 bases, J shed 4 bases, and the junction held 11 bases outside the gene matches.

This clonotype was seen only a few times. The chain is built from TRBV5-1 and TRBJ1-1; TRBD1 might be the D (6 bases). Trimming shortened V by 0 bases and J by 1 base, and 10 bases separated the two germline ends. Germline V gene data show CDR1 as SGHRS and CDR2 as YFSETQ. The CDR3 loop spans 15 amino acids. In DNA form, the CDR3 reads TGCGCCAGCAGCTTGGGCCCAGGGGCGAACACTGAAGCTTTCTTT. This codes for CASSLGPGANTEAFF.

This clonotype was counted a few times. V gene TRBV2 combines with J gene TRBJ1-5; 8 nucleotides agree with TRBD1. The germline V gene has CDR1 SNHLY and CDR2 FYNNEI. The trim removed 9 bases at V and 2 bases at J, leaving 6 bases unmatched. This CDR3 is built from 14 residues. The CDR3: CASRTGGGNQPQHF. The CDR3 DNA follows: TGTGCCAGTAGAACAGGGGGAGGCAATCAGCCCCAGCATTTT. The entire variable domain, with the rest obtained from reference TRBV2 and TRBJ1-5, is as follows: EPEVTQTPSHQVTQMGQEVILRCVPISNHLYFYWYRQILGQKVEFLVSFYNNEISEKSEIFDDQFSVERPDGSNFTLKIRSTKLEDSAMYFCASRTGGGNQPQHFGDGTRLSIL.

The CDR3 loop reads CASSLGRIAGRSRETQYF. The DNA of the CDR3 is TGTGCCAGCAGCCTTGGGAGAATTGCGGGAAGGTCGAGAGAGACCCAGTACTTC. The V call is TRBV3-1, the J call TRBJ2-5; maybe TRBD2 (6 bases). CDR3 length: 18 amino acids. Germline V gene data show CDR1 as LGHDT and CDR2 as YNNKEL (reference sequence). V lost 4 bases, J lost 4 bases, and 25 bases lay in between.

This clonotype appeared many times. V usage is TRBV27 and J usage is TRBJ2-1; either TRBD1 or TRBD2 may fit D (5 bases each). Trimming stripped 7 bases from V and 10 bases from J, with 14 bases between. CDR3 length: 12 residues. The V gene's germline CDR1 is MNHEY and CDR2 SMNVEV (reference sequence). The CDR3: CASKRDVNEQFF. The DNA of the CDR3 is TGTGCCAGCAAACGGGACGTCAACGAGCAGTTCTTC.

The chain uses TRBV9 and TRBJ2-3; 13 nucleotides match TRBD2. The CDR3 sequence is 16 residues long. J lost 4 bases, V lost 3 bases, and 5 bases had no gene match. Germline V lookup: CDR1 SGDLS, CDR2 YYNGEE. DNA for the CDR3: TGTGCCAGCAGCGCACTAGCGGGGGGGAGTGCAGATACGCAGTATTTT. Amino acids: CASSALAGGSADTQYF. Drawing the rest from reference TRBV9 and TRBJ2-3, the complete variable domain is DSGVTQTPKHLITATGQRVTLRCSPRSGDLSVYWYQQSLDQGLQFLIQYYNGEERAKGNILERFSAQQFPDLHSELNLSSLELGDSALYFCASSALAGGSADTQYFGPGTRLTVL.